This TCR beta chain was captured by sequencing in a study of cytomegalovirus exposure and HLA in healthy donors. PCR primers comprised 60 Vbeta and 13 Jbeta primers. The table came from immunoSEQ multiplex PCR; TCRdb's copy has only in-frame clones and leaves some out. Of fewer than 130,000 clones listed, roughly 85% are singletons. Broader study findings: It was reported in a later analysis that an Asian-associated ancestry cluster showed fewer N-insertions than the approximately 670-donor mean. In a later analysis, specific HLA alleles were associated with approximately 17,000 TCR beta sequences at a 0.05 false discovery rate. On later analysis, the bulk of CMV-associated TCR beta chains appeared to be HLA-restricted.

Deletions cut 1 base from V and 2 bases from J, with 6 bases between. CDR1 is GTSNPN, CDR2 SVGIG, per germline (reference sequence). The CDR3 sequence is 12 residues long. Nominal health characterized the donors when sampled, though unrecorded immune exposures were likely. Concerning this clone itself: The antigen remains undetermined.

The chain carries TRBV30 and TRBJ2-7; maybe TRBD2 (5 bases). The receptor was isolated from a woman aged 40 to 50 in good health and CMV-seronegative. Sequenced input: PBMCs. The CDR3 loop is CAWSAGAYEQYF. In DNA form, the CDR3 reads TGTGCCTGGAGTGCCGGGGCCTACGAGCAGTACTTC.